This TCR beta chain appears in the sequencing data of a study of breast tumors, draining lymph nodes, adjacent tissues. This clonotype was seen at least ten times. The antigen is undetermined. Whole-study findings and limits: Data only fit, rather than demonstrated, lymph node origin of most tumor T cells. Compared with lymph nodes, tumors were less diverse; compared with nontumor tissue, more. Tumor and nontumor repertoires were significantly more similar in luminal-like than in basal-like breast cancer.

MiXCR was run by TCRdb on the multiplex PCR reads, yielding one entry per CDR3 protein. There are approximately 210,000 distinct CDR3 sequences in the sample; less than 40% occur only once, and over 3.5% lies in the top ten. CDR1 and CDR2 (germline): LGHDT, YNNKEL (reference sequence). V was cut by 3 bases and J by 2 bases, with 17 bases left in between. The CDR3 runs to 16 residues. Breast cancer patients provided tissue from their axillary draining lymph nodes. This sequence joins TRBV3-1 and TRBJ2-7, with D tentatively TRBD1 or TRBD2 (5 bases each). Material: axillary lymph node tissue. This receptor was taken from a female donor with breast cancer. Some clones in this sample may be carry-over from other donors' samples. The CDR3 bases are TGTGCCAGCAGCCACAAGAGAGGGGAGCGCACCTACGAGCAGTACTTC. Translated, it gives CASSHKRGERTYEQYF.